This passage covers 10 T cell receptor beta chains from one sample sequenced in a study of T cells in Graves' hyperthyroidism and ophthalmopathy. Amplified regions were TCR beta CDR3 sequences from RNA transcripts. A first-round RT-PCR of the TCR CDR3 used the HTBI primer set. TCRdb passed the multiplex PCR reads through MiXCR, listing each CDR3 protein once. The profile shows over 500,000 distinct CDR3 sequences, around 15% of them singletons. Sequenced sample: blood. These receptors all stem from a woman in her thirties or forties with Graves' hyperthyroidism.

This clonotype was counted ten times or more. The CDR3 loop reads CASSFGVTAGVWDTQYF. As DNA, the CDR3 is TGTGCCAGCAGTTTTGGGGTAACGGCGGGAGTATGGGATACGCAGTATTTT. The J gene is TRBJ2-3, the V gene TRBV28; 7 bases are a match to TRBD2. Trimming removed 3 bases from V and 6 bases from J; junction bases left unmatched: 15. The germline gives CDR1 MDHEN, CDR2 SYDVKM. The CDR3 spans 17 residues.

This clonotype was observed a few times. The chain uses TRBV20-1 and TRBJ2-3, with 11 bases fitting TRBD2. Trimming cost V 2 bases and J 2 bases; bases outside gene matches: 6. CDR3 length equals 16 residues. Per germline, CDR1 DFQATT and CDR2 SNEGSKA (reference sequence). DNA for the CDR3: TGCAGTGCTAGACATTTACTAGCGGGAGTCACAGATACGCAGTATTTT. Encoded protein: CSARHLLAGVTDTQYF.

This clonotype was picked up many times. The chain carries TRBV7-2 and TRBJ1-6; D might be TRBD1 (5 bases). Germline CDR1 and CDR2: SGHTA and FQGNSA. The CDR3 sequence is 13 residues long. V was trimmed by 6 bases and J by 7 bases, leaving 10 bases between them. CDR3 sequence reads: CASRTEGNSPLHF. CDR3 nucleotides: TGTGCCAGCAGGACAGAGGGGAATTCACCCCTCCACTTT.

The chain has TRBV3-1 and TRBJ2-2, with 7 bases identical to TRBD2. CDR3 length equals 16 residues. Germline CDR1 and CDR2: LGHDT and YNNKEL (reference sequence). V dropped 4 bases and J dropped 0; count of bases not matched to a gene: 5. CDR3 nucleotide sequence: TGTGCCAGCAGCCGACTAGCAGGAACGAACACCGGGGAGCTGTTTTTT. Its translation: CASSRLAGTNTGELFF.

There are a few counts of this clonotype. The CDR3, as DNA: TGTGCCAGCTCAGCGCTACAGGGTACCAATGAGCAGTTCTTC. The encoded protein is CASSALQGTNEQFF. The chain has TRBV18 and TRBJ2-1; the D gene is possibly TRBD1 (6 bases). CDR1 is KGHSH, CDR2 LQKENI, per germline. The ends were cut back, 5 bases at V and 6 bases at J, with 14 bases in the middle. The CDR3 has 14 residues.

This clonotype was recorded at least ten times. The chain employs TRBV5-1 and TRBJ2-1, with a possible D match to TRBD2 (5 bases). The CDR3 is made up of 13 amino acids. The germline CDR1 and CDR2 sequences are SGHRS and YFSETQ. Trimming took 0 bases from V and 7 from J, leaving 8 bases between them. CDR3 nucleotides: TGCGCCAGCAGCTTGGAACTAGAGAATGAGCAGTTCTTC. Translation gives CASSLELENEQFF.

The chain is built from TRBV19 and TRBJ1-5; 7 nucleotides match TRBD1. The V segment lost 6 bases and the J segment 4 bases; nucleotides outside the gene matches: 6. Germline V CDR1 and CDR2: LNHDA, SQIVND (reference sequence). This CDR3 is 14 amino acids long. CDR3 sequence (DNA): TGTGCCAGTAGCTCACAGGGGAGGAATCAGCCCCAGCATTTT. Its protein is CASSSQGRNQPQHF. Filled out from reference TRBV19 and TRBJ1-5, the complete variable domain reads DGGITQSPKYLFRKEGQNVTLSCEQNLNHDAMYWYRQDPGQGLRLIYYSQIVNDFQKGDIAEGYSVSREKKESFPLTVTSAQKNPTAFYLCASSSQGRNQPQHFGDGTRLSIL.

V is TRBV18 and J is TRBJ2-6, with 7 positions matching TRBD1. The length of the CDR3 is 18 residues. Germline V lookup: CDR1 KGHSH, CDR2 LQKENI. J lost 3 bases, V lost 0 bases, and 8 bases had no gene match. This chain's CDR3 is CASSPPQGGVGGANVLTF. The CDR3, as DNA: TGTGCCAGCTCACCACCACAAGGGGGCGTCGGTGGGGCCAACGTCCTGACTTTC.

This clonotype has at least ten counts. The chain couples TRBV28 to TRBJ2-7; 11 bases map to TRBD1. CDR1 and CDR2 (germline): MDHEN, SYDVKM. The CDR3 is made up of 16 amino acids. Unmatched junction bases numbered 14, after V lost 6 bases and J lost 7 bases. Written as DNA, the CDR3 is TGTGCCAGCAGGACGTCCCCGGACAGGGGGCTGAGGGAGCAGTACTTC. It translates to CASRTSPDRGLREQYF.

This sequence joins TRBV10-2 and TRBJ1-1; 11 bases align to TRBD1. The V and J ends lost 0 bases and 4 bases, in that order; junction bases with no gene match: 7. CDR1 and CDR2 from the germline V gene are WSHSY and SAAADI. The CDR3 contains 17 residues. For the CDR3, the DNA is TGCGCCAGCAGTGAGTCGGGGACAGGGGGATCGAGCACTGAAGCTTTCTTT. Its protein is CASSESGTGGSSTEAFF.